This TCR beta chain was recorded in a study of regulatory T cells in long-lasting Graves disease. Findings and limits, study-wide: Under persistent disease, TRBV28, TRBJ1-2 and TRBJ2-5 were used preferentially.

Time point here: newly diagnosed GD, antithyroid drugs for less than 3 months. Construction of the TCR library relied on RNA isolated from PBMCs. This clonotype was recorded many times. Antigen: not known. CDR1 is MNHEY and CDR2 is SVGEGT in the germline V gene. Trimming cost V 4 bases and J 4 bases, with 16 bases left between them. This CDR3 region has 15 residues. Building the TCR beta libraries relied on iRepertoire HTBI primers, and CDR3 regions underwent Arm-PCR. TCRdb re-analysed the multiplex PCR reads in MiXCR, keeping a single row per CDR3 protein. Here the sample spans 600,000 to 650,000 distinct CDR3 sequences, about 15% being singletons. This sample was also put to use in a study of T cells in Graves' hyperthyroidism and ophthalmopathy. That paper adds: The HTBI set primed first-round TCR CDR3 RT-PCR. Model predictions of ophthalmopathy came a median around 7.1 months before onset.

This sequence joins TRBV6-2 or TRBV6-3 and TRBJ1-1; possibly TRBD1 for D (5 bases). This material consisted of peripheral blood mononuclear cells (PBMCs), taken at new diagnosis, from a patient treated with antithyroid drugs. The TCR originated in a woman aged 25 to 39 with Graves disease. For the CDR3, the DNA is TGTGCCAGCAGTTCTAGACGACAGCAGGTCACTGAAGCTTTCTTT. This sequence encodes CASSSRRQQVTEAFF.